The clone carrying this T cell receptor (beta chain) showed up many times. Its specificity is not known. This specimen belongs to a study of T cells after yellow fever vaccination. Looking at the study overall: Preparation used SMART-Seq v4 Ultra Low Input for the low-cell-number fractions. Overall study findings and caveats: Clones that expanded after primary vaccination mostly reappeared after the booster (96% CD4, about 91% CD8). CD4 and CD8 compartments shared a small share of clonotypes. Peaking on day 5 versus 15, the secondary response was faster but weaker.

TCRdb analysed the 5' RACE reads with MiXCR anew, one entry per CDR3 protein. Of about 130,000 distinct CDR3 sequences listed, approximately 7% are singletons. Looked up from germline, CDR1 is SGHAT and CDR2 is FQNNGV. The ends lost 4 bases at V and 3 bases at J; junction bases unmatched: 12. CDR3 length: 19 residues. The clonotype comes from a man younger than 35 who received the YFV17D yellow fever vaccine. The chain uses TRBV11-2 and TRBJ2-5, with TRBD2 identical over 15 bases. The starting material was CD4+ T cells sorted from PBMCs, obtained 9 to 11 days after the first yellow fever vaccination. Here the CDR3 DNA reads TGTGCCAGCAGCTCAGGGACTAGCGGGGGGCAGGGAGCGGAAGAGACCCAGTACTTC. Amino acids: CASSSGTSGGQGAEETQYF.